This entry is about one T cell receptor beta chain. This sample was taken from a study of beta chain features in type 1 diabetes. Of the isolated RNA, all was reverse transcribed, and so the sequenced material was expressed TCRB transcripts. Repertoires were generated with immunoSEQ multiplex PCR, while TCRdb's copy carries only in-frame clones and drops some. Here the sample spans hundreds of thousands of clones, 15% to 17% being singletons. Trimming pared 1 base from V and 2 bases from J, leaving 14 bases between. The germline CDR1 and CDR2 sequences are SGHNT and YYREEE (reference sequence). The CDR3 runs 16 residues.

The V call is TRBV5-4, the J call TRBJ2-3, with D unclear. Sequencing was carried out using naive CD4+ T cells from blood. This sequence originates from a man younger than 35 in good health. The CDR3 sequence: CASSLSSHRPTDTQYF. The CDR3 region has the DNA TGTGCCAGCAGCTTGAGCTCTCACAGACCCACAGATACGCAGTATTTT.